One and the same sample provided the 8 T cell receptor beta chains below, sequenced in a study of identical twins. TCRdb reprocessed the 5' RACE reads with MiXCR, giving one entry per CDR3 protein. The profile covers hundreds of thousands of distinct CDR3 sequences, with 18% appearing a single time and about an eighth taken by the ten largest. A further study also used this sample, focusing on T cells expressing NK-cell markers.

What was sequenced was PBMCs. These receptor sequences come from a woman in her late teens or twenties in good health.

The J gene is TRBJ2-1, the V gene TRBV5-1; the match to TRBD2 covers 10 bases. Germline values: CDR1 SGHRS, CDR2 YFSETQ. The CDR3 has 18 amino acids. The trim removed 0 bases at V and 7 bases at J, leaving 13 bases unmatched. CDR3 sequence (DNA): TGCGCCAGCAGCTTGGTCGTTAGCGGGGGGTCATGGACAAATGAGCAGTTCTTC. Residues: CASSLVVSGGSWTNEQFF.

This clonotype came up a few times. The chain is built from TRBV10-3 and TRBJ2-1; a possible D gene is TRBD2 (5 bases). CDR3 length: 13 amino acids. Trimming removed 3 bases from V and 6 bases from J, with 9 bases in between. Germline lookup yields CDR1 ENHRY and CDR2 SYGVKD. The CDR3 region has the DNA TGTGCCATCAGTGAACGGACTCTCAATGAGCAGTTCTTC. It encodes CAISERTLNEQFF.

The chain is built from TRBV5-1 and TRBJ2-5; the D is unclear. Trimming removed 4 bases at V and 3 bases at J, with 13 bases between. The germline CDR1 and CDR2 sequences are SGHRS and YFSETQ. The CDR3 has 14 residues. The CDR3 sequence: CASSGLWTEETQYF. The DNA of the CDR3 is TGCGCCAGCAGCGGCCTCTGGACGGAAGAGACCCAGTACTTC.

The chain employs TRBV7-9 and TRBJ2-7, with D possibly TRBD1 on 6 matching bases. Deletions cut 5 bases from V and 8 bases from J, with 22 bases between. The CDR3 has 15 amino acids. Germline V gene sequence: CDR1 SEHNR, CDR2 FQNEAQ (reference sequence). The CDR3 DNA is TGTGCCAGCAGCCCCCGACAGGAGAGTTTTAAAAAGCAGTACTTC. Encoded protein: CASSPRQESFKKQYF.

In its sample, this clonotype was seen a few times. The CDR3 is CSVEKGGQYF. The DNA for the CDR3 is TGCAGCGTTGAGAAGGGGGGACAGTATTTT. V and J are TRBV29-1 and TRBJ2-3; either TRBD1 or TRBD2 may fit D (6 bases each). V was clipped by 3 bases and J by 12 bases, with 10 bases between them. CDR3 length: 10 amino acids. Germline CDR1 SQVTM, CDR2 ANQGSEA.

This chain uses TRBV3-1 with TRBJ2-5; a possible D gene is TRBD2 (6 bases). This CDR3 has 13 residues. The germline gives CDR1 LGHDT, CDR2 YNNKEL (reference sequence). V was clipped by 4 bases and J by 5 bases, with 11 bases between them. The CDR3, as DNA: TGTGCCAGCAGCCCCGGGGGTTGGGAGACCCAGTACTTC. Protein: CASSPGGWETQYF.

This chain links TRBV10-3 with TRBJ1-1; 11 positions match TRBD1. The CDR3 loop spans 13 amino acids. V shed 11 bases, J shed 8 bases, and the junction held 10 bases outside the gene matches. CDR1 is ENHRY and CDR2 is SYGVKD in the germline V gene. CDR3 in DNA: TGTGCCGCCTGGGGACAGGGGGTTATCGAAGCTTTCTTT. It specifies CAAWGQGVIEAFF.

This sequence joins TRBV6-5 and TRBJ2-1; the match to TRBD2 covers 9 bases. The ends lost 4 bases at V and 6 bases at J; junction bases unmatched: 10. The germline gives CDR1 MNHEY, CDR2 SVGAGI. CDR3 length: 16 residues. CDR3 amino acids: CASSLRASGVVNEQFF. CDR3 in DNA: TGTGCCAGCAGTTTGCGGGCTAGCGGGGTTGTCAATGAGCAGTTCTTC.